A single sample gave rise to the 6 T cell receptor beta chains below, sequenced in a study of T cells after yellow fever vaccination. TCRdb used MiXCR to reprocess the 5' RACE reads, holding one entry per CDR3 protein. The sample has some 150,000 distinct CDR3 sequences, over 7% seen once. Sequencing was performed on CD8+ T cells sorted from PBMCs, taken 45 days after the yellow fever booster vaccination. All receptors derive from a man between 18 and 35 years old who received the YFV17D yellow fever vaccine.

In its sample, this clonotype was seen a few times. The rearrangement uses TRBV27 and TRBJ2-3, with TRBD2 matching over 8 bases. The CDR3 runs to 15 residues. CDR1 and CDR2 (germline): MNHEY, SMNVEV (reference sequence). With V trimmed by 6 bases and J by 1 base, 6 bases remained unmatched. CDR3 amino acids: CASRFRGGRTDTQYF. DNA of the CDR3: TGTGCCAGCAGGTTCCGGGGGGGCCGCACAGATACGCAGTATTTT.

A few counts support this clonotype. The chain has TRBV3-1 and TRBJ1-4; D not certain. Germline CDR1 reads LGHDT; CDR2 reads YNNKEL (reference sequence). There are 16 residues in the CDR3. Trimming cost V 1 base and J 4 bases, with 13 bases left between them. The CDR3, as DNA: TGTGCCAGCAGCCAAGTTTGGCAGGCAGTTAATGAAAAACTGTTTTTT. Amino acid sequence: CASSQVWQAVNEKLFF.

This clonotype was counted ten times or more. The chain carries TRBV10-3 and TRBJ2-3, with 8 bases matching TRBD1. Looked up from germline, CDR1 is ENHRY and CDR2 is SYGVKD. J was trimmed by 6 bases and V by 6 bases; bases with no gene match: 2. There are 12 residues in the CDR3. CDR3 bases: TGTGCCATCAGGACAGGGGCTGATACGCAGTATTTT. The encoded protein is CAIRTGADTQYF.

The CDR3 sequence: CSVVQGAGETQYF. In DNA, the CDR3 is TGCAGCGTTGTCCAGGGGGCTGGGGAGACCCAGTACTTC. This rearrangement joins TRBV29-1 to TRBJ2-5, with 8 positions matching TRBD1. CDR1 and CDR2 (germline): SQVTM, ANQGSEA. V was pared by 4 bases and J by 5 bases, with 6 bases of the junction left unmatched. CDR3 length: 13 amino acids.

This clonotype was found many times. This rearrangement joins TRBV3-1 to TRBJ1-2; TRBD1 is a possible D gene (5 bases). V was clipped by 1 base and J by 4 bases, with 22 bases between them. Germline lookup yields CDR1 LGHDT and CDR2 YNNKEL (reference sequence). CDR3 size: 18 residues. CDR3 sequence reads: CASSQGASGVGPGYGYTF. CDR3 coding DNA: TGTGCCAGCAGCCAAGGAGCTTCGGGGGTCGGGCCTGGCTATGGCTACACCTTC.

The V call is TRBV4-3, the J call TRBJ2-3; weak D call: TRBD2 (6 bases). Per germline, CDR1 LGHNA and CDR2 YSLEER. Trimming removed 0 bases from V and 8 bases from J, with 18 bases in between. This CDR3 is 16 amino acids long. This CDR3 reads CASSQDLRQGAGTQYF. The CDR3 coding sequence is TGCGCCAGCAGCCAAGATCTCCGGCAGGGAGCGGGTACGCAGTATTTT.